These 11 T cell receptor beta chains originate from one sample sequenced in a study of T cell responses to AZD1222 COVID-19 vaccine. Measured with immunoSEQ multiplex PCR; TCRdb has only the in-frame clones, and not every one. The repertoire has about 130,000 clones, over 90% of them found once; the top ten carry 6.6%. Here the sequenced sample was peripheral blood, taken on day 0 of AZD1222 vaccination. These receptors were obtained from an adult in good health.

The V call is TRBV18, the J call TRBJ2-3; D possibly uses TRBD1 or TRBD2 (6 bases each). In germline, CDR1 is KGHSH, CDR2 LQKENI. The CDR3 is 15 amino acids. The V end lost 3 bases, the J end lost 5 bases, and 15 bases lay between the germline ends. The CDR3, as DNA: TGTGCCAGCTCACCCAGGGGAGGTTTTGGAGATACGCAGTATTTT. This translates into CASSPRGGFGDTQYF.

The genes are TRBV3-1 (or the pseudogene TRBV3-2) and TRBJ1-5; D not certain. V lost 3 bases, J lost 6 bases, and 12 bases lay in between. CDR1 LGHDT and CDR2 YNNKEL come from the germline V gene (reference sequence). This CDR3 contains 14 residues. The CDR3: CASSHTVGGQPQHF. The CDR3 bases are TGTGCCAGCAGCCACACGGTCGGAGGTCAGCCCCAGCATTTT.

This sequence joins TRBV15 and TRBJ2-1; D not certain. Trimming removed 1 base from V and 5 bases from J, with 12 bases in between. The CDR3 is 15 residues long. CDR1 is LNHNV and CDR2 is YYDKDF in the germline V gene (reference sequence). CDR3 sequence reads: CATSRAKLGNNEQFF. CDR3 coding DNA: TGTGCCACCAGCAGAGCGAAGCTGGGAAACAATGAGCAGTTCTTC.

The rearrangement links TRBV27 to TRBJ1-6; no clear D. In germline, CDR1 is MNHEY, CDR2 SMNVEV (reference sequence). The CDR3 has 12 amino acids. Trimming removed 5 bases from V and 8 bases from J, with 7 bases in between. The DNA for the CDR3 is TGTGCCAGCAGTCTCCCTTATTCACCCCTCCACTTT. It encodes CASSLPYSPLHF.

The V gene is TRBV18, the J gene TRBJ1-1, with D maybe TRBD1 (5 bases). From germline, CDR1 is KGHSH and CDR2 LQKENI. The V gene lost 3 bases and the J gene lost 1 base, with 9 bases spanning the gap. There are 14 residues in the CDR3. The CDR3 DNA sequence: TGTGCCAGCTCACCGACTAGGGGGAACACTGAAGCTTTCTTT. Amino acid sequence: CASSPTRGNTEAFF.

V usage is TRBV7-9 and J usage is TRBJ1-2; D is perhaps TRBD1 (6 bases). Germline V gene lookup returns CDR1 SEHNR and CDR2 FQNEAQ (reference sequence). The CDR3 loop spans 15 amino acids. V was trimmed by 1 base and J by 0 bases, leaving 9 bases between them. CDR3 nucleotides: TGTGCCAGCAGCTTAGAGACAGGAGCTAACTATGGCTACACCTTC. Amino acid sequence: CASSLETGANYGYTF. The whole variable domain, filled in from reference TRBV7-9 and TRBJ1-2, reads DTGVSQNPRHKITKRGQNVTFRCDPISEHNRLYWYRQTLGQGPEFLTYFQNEAQLEKSRLLSDRFSAERPKGSFSTLEIQRTEQGDSAMYLCASSLETGANYGYTFGSGTRLTVV.

This clone has a handful of counts. The CDR3 loop reads CASKIQGVYGETQYF. In nucleotides, the CDR3 is TGTGCCAGCAAAATTCAGGGGGTATACGGGGAGACCCAGTACTTC. V is TRBV27 and J is TRBJ2-5, with 7 bases fitting TRBD1. CDR1 and CDR2 (germline): MNHEY, SMNVEV (reference sequence). The CDR3 consists of 15 residues. J lost 5 bases, V lost 7 bases, and 13 bases had no gene match.

In regard to this clone: The same CDR3 can be traced to other DNA sequences in this sample. The V call is TRBV27, the J call TRBJ1-1, with no clear D. This CDR3 region has 13 residues. Trimming removed 3 bases at V and 1 base at J, with 6 bases between. The germline CDR1 and CDR2 sequences are MNHEY and SMNVEV (reference sequence). CDR3: CASSLRENTEAFF. The DNA for the CDR3 is TGTGCCAGCAGTTTGAGAGAGAACACTGAAGCTTTCTTT.

The chain couples TRBV28 to TRBJ2-7, with 8 bases aligning to TRBD2. V was clipped by 5 bases and J by 1 base; unmatched bases: 10. CDR1 and CDR2 (germline): MDHEN, SYDVKM. The CDR3 runs 16 residues. The DNA of the CDR3 is TGTGCCAGCAGTACAGGGCGGGAGGATCTTTCCTACGAGCAGTACTTC. Translated: CASSTGREDLSYEQYF.

The chain couples TRBV28 to TRBJ1-1, with 8 bases identical to TRBD1. The CDR3 runs to 16 residues. The germline V gene has CDR1 MDHEN and CDR2 SYDVKM. V was pared by 6 bases and J by 8 bases, with 17 bases of the junction left unmatched. The CDR3 protein is CASSPPLSTGGGEAFF. The CDR3, as DNA: TGTGCCAGCAGCCCTCCTCTCAGTACAGGGGGTGGGGAAGCTTTCTTT.

V usage is TRBV4-2 and J usage is TRBJ1-5; D is possibly TRBD1 (5 bases). The CDR3 is made up of 15 amino acids. CDR1 and CDR2 (germline): LGHNA, YNFKEQ. Trimming pared 1 base from V and 0 bases from J, leaving 7 bases between. In DNA, the CDR3 is TGTGCCAGCAGCCAAGCCGGGGCTAGCAATCAGCCCCAGCATTTT. Protein: CASSQAGASNQPQHF.